The present TCR beta chain was sequenced within a study of vaccination and CD4 T cells after COVID-19. Per the germline V gene, CDR1 is SEHNR and CDR2 is FQNEAQ (reference sequence). Trimming removed 7 bases at V and 5 bases at J, with 17 bases between. The CDR3 is 14 residues long. Cultured CD4+ T cell DNA was sequenced using the Oncomine TCR Beta short-read assay. One entry per CDR3 protein, called by TCRdb with MiXCR from the PCR reads. The sample holds 13,000 or so distinct CDR3 sequences; 41% are singletons and the top ten take over 7.5%. In its sample, this clonotype was seen a few times. What it binds is not known. The treatment was: approximately 9-day PBMC culture with coronavirus spike peptide pools or control peptides (ViraFEST assay).

This chain joins TRBV7-9 and TRBJ1-1; TRBD1 might be the D (6 bases). The TCR was taken from a human donor who had recovered from COVID-19. The sample here was CD4+ T cells from blood, cultured in vitro, taken after SARS-CoV-2 vaccination. CDR3 in DNA: TGTGCCAGCAAATGGGAGGGGGGGAGAACTGAAGCTTTCTTT. Residues: CASKWEGGRTEAFF.